This T cell receptor (beta chain) was identified during a study of blood T cell repertoires in COVID-19. Germline V gives CDR1 SQVTM, CDR2 ANQGSEA. V lost 4 bases, J lost 5 bases, and 1 base stayed unmatched. CDR3 length: 11 amino acids. TCRdb keeps only in-frame clones here, not all; method: immunoSEQ multiplex PCR. The sample lists about 220,000 clones; approximately 80% were seen once. The chain is built from TRBV29-1 and TRBJ1-2; 7 bases agree with TRBD1. The TCR was taken from a man aged 50-59 years with active or convalescent COVID-19. The specimen sequenced was peripheral blood. This CDR3 reads CSVAQGYGYTF. DNA for the CDR3: TGCAGCGTTGCACAGGGGTATGGCTACACCTTC. The full variable domain, rest sourced from reference TRBV29-1 and TRBJ1-2, is SAVISQKPSRDICQRGTSLTIQCQVDSQVTMMFWYRQQPGQSLTLIATANQGSEATYESGFVIDKFPISRPNLTFSTLTVSNMSPEDSSIYLCSVAQGYGYTFGSGTRLTVV.